This T cell receptor (beta chain) was found in a study of OX40 agonist ivuxolimab in advanced cancers. The assay was immunoSEQ multiplex PCR, and TCRdb's table has in-frame clones only and misses some. The sample has some 50,000 clones; about three quarters are singletons. The CDR3 is made up of 13 amino acids. CDR1 SGHVS and CDR2 FQNEAQ come from the germline V gene. V gave up 7 bases and J gave up 3 bases, with 12 bases separating them. The sample was CD4+ or CD8+ T cells sorted from blood, taken in a trial of the OX40 agonist ivuxolimab. This chain links TRBV7-8 with TRBJ2-5, with D tentatively TRBD2 (5 bases). The receptor was derived from an adult with an advanced solid tumor such as melanoma, head and neck, liver or kidney cancer. CDR3 residues: CASTYPGEETQYF. The CDR3 nucleotides read TGTGCCAGCACCTATCCCGGGGAAGAGACCCAGTACTTC.